The entry below gives a single T cell receptor beta chain sequence along with its context. Its specificity is unknown. CDR1 and CDR2 (germline): SGHRS, YFSETQ. This CDR3 comprises 18 residues. Losses at the gene ends were 0 bases for V and 0 bases for J; bases not matched to a gene: 6. The data stem from a study of cytomegalovirus exposure and HLA in healthy donors. The PCR made use of 60 Vbeta and 13 Jbeta primers. The protocol was immunoSEQ multiplex PCR, while the TCRdb copy is restricted to in-frame clones and leaves out a portion. Here the sample table reports around 50,000 clones. Notes on the study in general: Through in vitro validation, three CMV-associated chains were shown to be specific for CMV antigens. In a later analysis, HLA-associated TCR beta chains were more clonally expanded than equally common others. Most TCR sequences were rare, but some public TCRs occurred in many donors. The authors listed 150 to 200 TCR beta chains as cytomegalovirus-associated.

Sequenced material: PBMCs. V and J are TRBV5-1 and TRBJ2-4, with 10 nucleotides matching TRBD2. This clonotype was obtained from a woman between 40 and 50 years old in good health and CMV-seronegative. CDR3 sequence (DNA): TGCGCCAGCAGCTTGGGGCTAGCGGGGGAGACAGCCAAAAACATTCAGTACTTC. Its translation: CASSLGLAGETAKNIQYF.